What follows are 23 T cell receptor beta chains derived from one specimen sequenced in a study of T cell changes during pregnancy in multiple sclerosis. Some clones are missing from TCRdb's copy, which holds only in-frame ones; the method was immunoSEQ multiplex PCR. The repertoire has some 100,000 clones, 80% to 95% of them found once; the top ten carry about 2%. Sequences were derived from peripheral blood, sampled after pregnancy. These receptors all come from a female donor with multiple sclerosis, enrolled in a pregnancy study.

The CDR3 region is CASSIGEGGFETQYF. DNA of the CDR3: TGTGCCAGTAGTATAGGAGAAGGGGGCTTCGAGACCCAGTACTTC. The chain has TRBV19 and TRBJ2-5, with TRBD1 identical over 7 bases. V lost 1 base and J lost 5; bases outside the gene matches: 7. The CDR3 is 15 amino acids. The germline CDR1 and CDR2 sequences are LNHDA and SQIVND (reference sequence).

CDR3 amino acids: CASSGSKTQYF. DNA for the CDR3: TGTGCCAGCAGCGGCAGTAAGACCCAGTACTTC. The chain combines TRBV11-3 with TRBJ2-5; D remains ambiguous. V lost 5 bases to trimming and J lost 6 bases, with 7 bases between them. The CDR3 totals 11 residues. Germline CDR1 SGHNT, CDR2 YENEEA.

This chain joins TRBV7-8 and TRBJ1-6; the D is unclear. This CDR3 spans 15 amino acids. The germline V and J ends were trimmed by 1 base and 0 bases, with 4 bases remaining between them. Germline-derived CDR1 and CDR2 are SGHVS and FQNEAQ. CDR3 nucleotides: TGTGCCAGCAGCTTAGTTAGCTCCTATAATTCACCCCTCCACTTT. Translated, it gives CASSLVSSYNSPLHF.

The chain has TRBV15 and TRBJ2-3; 8 bases agree with TRBD2. The CDR3 contains 17 residues. Germline CDR1 and CDR2: LNHNV and YYDKDF (reference sequence). V shed 6 bases and J 0 bases; nucleotides not matched to a gene: 11. The CDR3 spells CATSGKGLAVSTDTQYF. In DNA, the CDR3 is TGTGCCACCAGTGGTAAAGGACTAGCCGTTAGCACAGATACGCAGTATTTT.

The chain is built from TRBV6-5 and TRBJ1-6; 11 bases match TRBD1. This CDR3 is built from 15 residues. Germline V gene data show CDR1 as MNHEY and CDR2 as SVGAGI. J gave up 8 bases and V 7 bases, and 7 bases lay outside the gene matches. DNA of the CDR3: TGTGCCAGCACCAACCAGGGACAGGGGGATTCACCCCTCCACTTT. This sequence encodes CASTNQGQGDSPLHF.

The chain is built from TRBV28 and TRBJ2-7, with D uncertain. From germline, CDR1 is MDHEN and CDR2 SYDVKM. CDR3 size: 13 residues. V gave up 8 bases and J gave up 6 bases, with 17 bases separating them. The CDR3 DNA sequence: TGTGCCAGCCTTCCCGGGTTCGTGGGCGAGCAGTACTTC. Translated: CASLPGFVGEQYF.

The rearrangement links TRBV6-5 to TRBJ1-2; 7 positions match TRBD1. V gave up 2 bases and J gave up 7 bases; unmatched junction bases: 7. The CDR3 runs 14 residues. CDR1 is MNHEY and CDR2 is SVGAGI in the germline V gene. The CDR3 protein is CASSYGEGASGYTF. CDR3 nucleotide sequence: TGTGCCAGCAGTTACGGAGAGGGGGCCTCTGGCTACACCTTC.

This chain links TRBV10-1 with TRBJ2-1; D is possibly TRBD1 (6 bases). From germline, CDR1 is WNHNN and CDR2 SYGVQD (reference sequence). Trimming pared 3 bases from V and 7 bases from J, leaving 22 bases between. The CDR3 is made up of 17 amino acids. CDR3 protein: CASSDSRDRPLGNEQFF. The CDR3 DNA sequence: TGCGCCAGCAGTGACTCCAGAGACAGGCCGTTAGGTAATGAGCAGTTCTTC.

This sequence joins TRBV6-5 and TRBJ1-1, with unresolved D. Germline V CDR1 and CDR2: MNHEY, SVGAGI. CDR3 length: 15 residues. Trimming removed 2 bases at V and 1 base at J, with 11 bases between. The CDR3 here is CASSYVGRPNTEAFF. DNA of the CDR3: TGTGCCAGCAGTTACGTGGGCAGGCCGAACACTGAAGCTTTCTTT.

The V and J genes are TRBV4-3 and TRBJ2-3; no reliable D call. CDR1 LGHNA and CDR2 YSLEER come from the germline V gene. V lost 0 bases to trimming and J lost 6 bases, with 13 bases between them. The CDR3 runs 15 residues. The CDR3 DNA sequence: TGCGCCAGCAGCCAAGATCTCCTTACGACTGATACGCAGTATTTT. It yields the protein CASSQDLLTTDTQYF.

V gene TRBV9 combines with J gene TRBJ1-6; the match to TRBD1 covers 9 bases. V shed 3 bases, J shed 6 bases, and the junction held 4 bases outside the gene matches. Per the germline V gene, CDR1 is SGDLS and CDR2 is YYNGEE. This CDR3 is 15 amino acids long. The CDR3 is CASSGTGQGNSPLHF. CDR3 DNA: TGTGCCAGCAGCGGAACGGGACAGGGTAATTCACCCCTCCACTTT.

The chain couples TRBV18 to TRBJ1-1; D remains ambiguous. The germline CDR1 and CDR2 sequences are KGHSH and LQKENI. The CDR3 extends over 15 amino acids. The V gene lost 3 bases and the J gene lost 5 bases, with 16 bases spanning the gap. In DNA, the CDR3 is TGTGCCAGCTCACCGAATGGGATAAGGGAGACTGAAGCTTTCTTT. It yields the protein CASSPNGIRETEAFF.

The rearrangement links TRBV5-6 to TRBJ1-2; a weak D match, TRBD1 (5 bases). The germline CDR1 and CDR2 sequences are SGHDT and YYEEEE. The germline V and J ends were trimmed by 0 bases and 10 bases, with 16 bases remaining between them. The length of the CDR3 is 14 residues. The CDR3 region has the DNA TGTGCCAGCAGCTTGGCGGGTAAGGGGAAAGACTACACCTTC. It yields the protein CASSLAGKGKDYTF.

The chain carries TRBV5-1 and TRBJ1-2, with 8 bases lining up with TRBD1. The germline V gene encodes CDR1 SGHRS and CDR2 YFSETQ. This CDR3 is 14 amino acids long. The V and J ends lost 0 bases and 5 bases, in that order; junction bases with no gene match: 3. The CDR3 reads CASSLAGQVYGYTF. In DNA form, the CDR3 reads TGCGCCAGCAGCTTGGCGGGACAGGTGTATGGCTACACCTTC.

This sequence joins TRBV14 and TRBJ1-1, with 8 bases fitting TRBD1. This CDR3 has 15 amino acids. CDR1 is SGHDN, CDR2 FVKESK, per germline. V shed 4 bases, J shed 4 bases, and the junction held 8 bases outside the gene matches. The DNA of the CDR3 is TGTGCCAGCAGCCCGACAAGACAGGGGACCACTGAAGCTTTCTTT. Its translation: CASSPTRQGTTEAFF.

V gene TRBV5-4 combines with J gene TRBJ2-3, with 7 bases aligning to TRBD1. V was clipped by 4 bases and J by 2 bases; unmatched bases: 10. Germline V gene sequence: CDR1 SGHNT, CDR2 YYREEE (reference sequence). CDR3 length: 16 residues. In nucleotides, the CDR3 is TGTGCCAGCAGCCGCCCTCGACAGGGCGTCACAGATACGCAGTATTTT. It is translated as CASSRPRQGVTDTQYF.

The genes are TRBV5-1 and TRBJ2-1, with 8 bases that match TRBD1. The V segment lost 3 bases and the J segment 2 bases; nucleotides outside the gene matches: 4. There are 15 residues in the CDR3. Germline CDR1 and CDR2: SGHRS and YFSETQ. The CDR3 loop is CASSSGTGAYNEQFF. The DNA for the CDR3 is TGCGCCAGCAGCTCCGGGACAGGAGCCTACAATGAGCAGTTCTTC.

This clone turned up a few times. A read error may produce the germline difference seen at one junction end. The CDR3 loop is CASGGLERFF. The CDR3 nucleotides are TGTGCCAGCGGTGGACTAGAGCGGTTCTTC. The chain has TRBV2 and TRBJ2-1; 7 nucleotides agree with TRBD2. CDR3 length: 10 amino acids. Germline lookup yields CDR1 SNHLY and CDR2 FYNNEI.

This sequence joins TRBV19 and TRBJ2-3, with 10 bases lining up with TRBD1. This CDR3 has 15 amino acids. After removal of 4 bases from V and 4 bases from J, the junction contained 5 bases not matched to a gene. In germline, CDR1 is LNHDA, CDR2 SQIVND (reference sequence). The CDR3 reads CASSSRDRGPDTQYF. CDR3 coding DNA: TGTGCCAGTAGTAGCCGGGACAGGGGCCCAGATACGCAGTATTTT.

The V and J genes are TRBV28 and TRBJ1-2, with D perhaps matching TRBD1 (6 bases). From germline, CDR1 is MDHEN and CDR2 SYDVKM. V was pared by 6 bases and J by 0 bases, with 20 bases between. The CDR3 has 17 residues. The CDR3 region is CASRAGVTVRANYGYTF. The CDR3 DNA reads as TGTGCCAGCAGAGCAGGGGTAACCGTGAGGGCTAACTATGGCTACACCTTC.

CDR3 DNA sequence: TGTGCCAGCAGCTTAAAAGCGACTAATGAAAAACTGTTTTTT. Protein: CASSLKATNEKLFF. The gene calls are TRBV5-6 and TRBJ1-4; D gene unclear. CDR1 SGHDT and CDR2 YYEEEE come from the germline V gene. The CDR3 loop spans 14 amino acids. V was pared by 2 bases and J by 2 bases, with 7 bases between.

For this clone: The same CDR3 arises from other DNA sequences in this sample as well. This chain links TRBV4-3 with TRBJ1-2; TRBD1 matches at 10 bases. The CDR3 extends over 14 amino acids. Germline lookup yields CDR1 LGHNA and CDR2 YSLEER. V lost 3 bases and J lost 2; bases outside the gene matches: 0. CDR3 protein: CASSQDRGNYGYTF. DNA for the CDR3: TGCGCCAGCAGCCAGGACAGGGGGAACTATGGCTACACCTTC.

The gene calls are TRBV27 and TRBJ2-1; 8 bases agree with TRBD2. The CDR3 spans 16 residues. The V and J ends lost 4 bases and 14 bases, in that order; junction bases with no gene match: 19. Looked up from germline, CDR1 is MNHEY and CDR2 is SMNVEV (reference sequence). The CDR3 DNA follows: TGTGCCAGCAGTTCCTCTTTACGTAGCGGGAAAGCGCGGGAGTTCTTC. Translation gives CASSSSLRSGKAREFF.